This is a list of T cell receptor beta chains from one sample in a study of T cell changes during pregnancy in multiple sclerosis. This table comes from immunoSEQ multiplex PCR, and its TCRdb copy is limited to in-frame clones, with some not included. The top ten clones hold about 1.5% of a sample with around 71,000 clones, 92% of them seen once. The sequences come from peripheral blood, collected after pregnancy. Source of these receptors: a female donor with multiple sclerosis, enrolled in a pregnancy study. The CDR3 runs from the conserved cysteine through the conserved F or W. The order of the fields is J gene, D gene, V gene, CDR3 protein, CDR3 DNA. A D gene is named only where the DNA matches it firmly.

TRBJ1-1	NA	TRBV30	CAWRLEPNTEAFF	TGTGCCTGGAGATTAGAACCGAACACTGAAGCTTTCTTT
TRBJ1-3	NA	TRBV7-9	CASSLGLGNTIYF	TGTGCCAGCAGCTTAGGACTTGGAAACACCATATATTTT
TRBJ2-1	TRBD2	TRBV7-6	CASSWTSGSAYNEQFF	TGTGCCAGCAGCTGGACTAGCGGGAGCGCCTACAATGAGCAGTTCTTC
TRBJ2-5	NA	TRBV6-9	CAPGLGETQYF	TGTGCCCCGGGGTTGGGAGAGACCCAGTACTTC
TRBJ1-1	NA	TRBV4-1	CASSQDQGTPNTEAFF	TGCGCCAGCAGCCAAGATCAGGGTACTCCTAACACTGAAGCTTTCTTT
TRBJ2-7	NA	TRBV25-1	CASSDPLPGGLYEQYF	TGTGCCAGCAGTGACCCACTCCCCGGGGGGCTTTACGAGCAGTACTTC
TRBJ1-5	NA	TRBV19	CASSIGAEERRLGRNQPQHF	TGTGCCAGTAGTATAGGAGCCGAGGAGCGGAGGTTAGGTAGGAATCAGCCCCAGCATTTT
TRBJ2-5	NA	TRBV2	CASRYTDRQETQYF	TGTGCCAGCCGGTACACGGACAGACAAGAGACCCAGTACTTC
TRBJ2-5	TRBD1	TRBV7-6	CASSSRDRGSGTQYF	TGTGCCAGCAGCTCCCGGGACAGGGGGTCGGGGACCCAGTACTTC
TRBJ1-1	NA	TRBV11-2	CASSLSQDGTEAFF	TGTGCCAGCAGCTTATCACAGGACGGCACTGAAGCTTTCTTT
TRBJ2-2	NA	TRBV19	CASSSRRQGTGELFF	TGTGCCAGTAGTTCCCGACGGCAGGGGACCGGGGAGCTGTTTTTT
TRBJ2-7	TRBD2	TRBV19	CASSTLAGETYEQYF	TGTGCCAGTAGTACACTAGCGGGCGAGACCTACGAGCAGTACTTC
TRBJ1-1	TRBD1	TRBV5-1	CASSLTGDSGNTEAFF	TGCGCCAGCAGCTTGACAGGGGACTCAGGGAACACTGAAGCTTTCTTT
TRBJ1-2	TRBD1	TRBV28	CASSRTGEGYTF	TGTGCCAGCAGCCGAACAGGGGAGGGCTACACCTTC
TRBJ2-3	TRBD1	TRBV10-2	CASSDSGGANTQYF	TGCGCCAGCAGTGATTCAGGGGGCGCAAATACGCAGTATTTT
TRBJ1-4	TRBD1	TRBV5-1	CASSPLGTVNEKLFF	TGCGCCAGCAGCCCTTTGGGGACAGTGAATGAAAAACTGTTTTTT